This entry describes one T cell receptor (beta chain). Its antigen is not yet known. No much larger clone is present one base from it, and per-base qualities are unavailable. The library was obtained by the immunoSEQ multiplex PCR assay. The multiplex PCR relied on a mix of 60 forward primers for TCR Vbeta segments and 13 reverse primers for TCR Jbeta segments. The CDR3 region of rearranged TCR beta genes was amplified from genomic DNA by a multiplex PCR assay. The amplified TCR beta libraries were sequenced on the Illumina HiSeq System as 87-base-pair reads. Per the original workflow: A later analysis counted 65 million to 90 million unique TCR beta chains across the 550 to 700 repertoires, and some 12 million of these chains were shared by at least two donors. A nearest-neighbor algorithm error-corrected the raw reads and collapsed the reads into unique sequences, merging closely related sequences to remove PCR and sequencing errors. Alignment of CDR3 sequences to IMGT reference sequences was used to assign V, D and J gene segments. For a sequence to be retained, at least a six-nucleotide match to both a V gene segment and a J gene segment was required. Rearrangements were classified as productive when the CDR3 lacked stop codons and remained in frame with V and J, and all other rearrangements were classified as non-productive. Following IMGT convention, CDR3 was defined as the stretch from the second conserved V-encoded cysteine up to the conserved J-encoded phenylalanine. The earlier analysis of about 500 of the donors excluded sequences that lacked an unambiguous match to a single V gene segment. An earlier analysis of fewer than 750 of the donors called V segments functional above 56.7% productive rearrangements and segregating when the between-donor standard deviation exceeded 5%. To diagnose cytomegalovirus status from the catalog of TCR beta chain sequences, a statistical classification framework was built. A later analysis assigned V and J genes by comparing TCR nucleotide sequences with IMGT/GENE-DB human TR gene sequences. In a later analysis, CDR3 sequences and most-parsimonious VDJ recombination scenarios were assigned using the TCRdist pipeline. In a later analysis, each TCR beta chain was defined by its CDR3 amino acid sequence together with its V-gene family, and reads lacking a unique V-gene family were excluded. As a way to deal with suspected cross-contamination and a sequencing artifact, a later analysis dropped 450 to 600 nucleotide sequences that were highly shared and had low generation probability. In a later analysis, a clonal expansion index was calculated for each public chain from normalized within-repertoire ranks of inferred template counts. A later analysis computed generation probabilities with a VDJ recombination model fitted to out-of-frame rearrangements, and checked the results against IGoR. Hypergeometric tests were used in a later analysis to score TCR-TCR, TCR-HLA and TCR-CMV co-occurrence, with a repertoire-size bias correction applied to the TCR pairs. In a later analysis, false discovery rates were estimated by permuting HLA or CMV assignments 20 times. In a later analysis, co-occurring TCRs were grouped using DBSCAN, with TCRdist sequence similarity added in when clustering inside HLA-allele-positive subsets. Repertoires with fewer than 30,000 or more than 120,000 public chains were left out of co-occurrence clustering, as were roughly five repertoires with anomalous nucleotide sharing. TCRdb retrieved this table from immuneACCESS and kept in-frame rearrangements only. Not all clones are present; in checked studies, unresolved V genes account for under half, and no reason is known for the remainder. That table gives V, J and clone size, and the DNA gave D and trimming. This sample has 150,000 to 250,000 clones in its table, and 65% to 80% of those were observed once. Approximately 4.7% of the sample is taken by the ten largest.

The cohort was made up of approximately 670 healthy bone marrow donors. All cohort members were sampled while nominally healthy, although unrecorded immune exposures were likely present. The donor tested CMV seropositive, placing the donor among the roughly 270 seropositive members of the cohort. A peripheral blood sample was collected from each donor, and TCR beta sequencing was performed on peripheral blood mononuclear cells. Genomic DNA was extracted from the blood cell samples with the Qiagen DNeasy Blood Extraction Kit. This record belongs to a study of cytomegalovirus exposure and HLA in healthy donors (dated by TCRdb to about 2017). Context from the whole study: An earlier analysis of about 560 of the donors reported roughly 300 Gb of sequence data and some 110 million unique TCR beta sequences obtained from around 190 million T cells. An early release covering over 500 HLA-typed donors comprised about 300 gigabases of sequencing data and approximately 85 million unique TCR sequences. Among the roughly 400 genotyped donors, under 90% belonged to the genetic ancestry cluster associated with self-reported Caucasian donors. The aim of the study was to test whether cataloging public T cell receptors could identify signatures of past pathogen exposure. The study profiled the T cell repertoires of more than 500 subjects by immunosequencing and related them to cytomegalovirus serostatus. A separate validation cohort of roughly 110 different subjects was used in addition to the 666-subject first cohort. High-throughput TCR immunosequencing, statistical association of individual TCRs with disease status, and machine learning were combined to predict cytomegalovirus infection status. A later analysis re-examined previously published TCR beta repertoires from hundreds of donors and added high-resolution HLA genotyping to investigate patterns of TCR occurrence. Rather than using new phenotypic data, the later analysis identified candidate immune exposures from TCR beta sequences and from how often those sequences occurred across donors. An earlier analysis of around 640 of the donors used high-throughput TCR beta sequencing to judge whether each TCR beta V gene segment behaved as functional or pseudogenic. Alongside the repertoire data, information on donor age, sex, ethnicity and CMV serostatus was compiled. A later genetic analysis took genome-wide SNP genotypes for about 55% of the 666 donors and used that subset as a discovery cohort. Every discovery cohort repertoire had been produced on one sequencing platform. HLA typing included class I and class II loci at four-digit resolution. Typing coverage differed by locus: A, B, C, DRB1 and DQB1 were typed in about 629-640 donors, DQA1 in 500 to 550, DPA1 in some 610, and DPB1 in 472. Roughly five DR-DQ haplotypes were handled as single units for association and clustering, since linkage in the cohort was strong. Among 398 genotyped donors of the cohort, an average of approximately 240,000 unique TCR beta nucleotide sequences were sequenced per donor, roughly 20% of them non-productive. Results the study describes overall, beyond this receptor: The study gave a list of 150 to 200 TCR beta chains associated with cytomegalovirus. Because HLA typing was missing for some donors at each locus, association tests included only the typed subset. The presence/absence analyses assumed that sequencing depth was roughly uniform across donors, and that assumption may not be true. This cohort had only TCR beta chains sequenced, and the lack of alpha or paired-chain data limited which features could be detected. A later analysis reported that several top co-occurrence clusters appeared linked to parvovirus B19, influenza, CMV and Epstein-Barr virus. The classifier was reported to diagnose cytomegalovirus status with high specificity and sensitivity in both the original and validation cohorts. A later analysis found that TCR association rates varied across HLA loci, with DRB1 alleles showing the most associated TCRs and HLA-C alleles the fewest. Most TCR sequences were seen in very few donors, while some public TCRs were found in many individuals. A later genetic analysis associated a missense DCLRE1C variant with V-gene and J-gene trimming of TCR beta chains, and an independent cohort replicated the association. A group of highly shared sequence variants was considered likely to be a technical artifact of the sequencing pipeline. A later analysis found that most CMV-associated TCR beta chains appeared HLA-restricted, with HLA associations seemingly driven largely by CMV exposure. A later analysis associated some 17,000 TCR beta sequences with specific HLA alleles at a false discovery rate of 0.05. Correlated functional status among segregating V segments might be attributable to linkage disequilibrium, but an unknown experimental factor could not be ruled out. An earlier analysis of 450 to 750 of the donors showed that most TCR beta V segments appeared in productive rearrangements either about 87% or about 30% of the time, which broadly matched IMGT annotations. A few of the identified cytomegalovirus-associated TCR beta chains were confirmed in vitro to be specific for cytomegalovirus antigens. About 17 rarely observed V segments, including chromosome 9 orphons, were excluded from the earlier analysis of approximately 600 of the donors because counts were too low. A further reported finding was that TCR beta sequences accurately predicted the HLA-A and HLA-B alleles for most subjects in the first cohort. A later analysis found that HLA-associated TCR beta chains were more clonally expanded and had lower generation probabilities than equally common non-associated chains. The only immune exposure information available for the cohort was CMV serostatus. The authors suggested that the approach could potentially be generalized to other disease states and immunological phenotypes. When HLA alleles, especially DR and DQ, strongly co-occurred, TCR associations were difficult to assign to individual alleles. Compared with the 666-donor mean, donors in an Asian-associated ancestry cluster had fewer N-insertions in productive TCRs, according to a later genetic analysis.

The receptor's source is a woman aged 25 to 39 in good health and CMV-seropositive. Source material: PBMCs.

The CDR3 amino acid sequence is: CASSLPVDSPTNEKLFF. The DNA reads TGTGCCAGCAGCTTACCGGTCGACAGCCCAACTAATGAAAAACTGTTTTTT. Recombination connected TRBV7-6 to TRBJ1-4, with a tentative D gene TRBD1 over 5 matching bases. From its cysteine to its phenylalanine, the CDR3 spans 17 amino acids. Of the read, only the CDR3 DNA is kept; its 51 bases are in frame from base 1. V is shortened by 2 bases, J by 0 bases, and the region joining them spans 13 bases. As encoded in the germline V gene, CDR1 is SGHVS while CDR2 is FNYEAQ.